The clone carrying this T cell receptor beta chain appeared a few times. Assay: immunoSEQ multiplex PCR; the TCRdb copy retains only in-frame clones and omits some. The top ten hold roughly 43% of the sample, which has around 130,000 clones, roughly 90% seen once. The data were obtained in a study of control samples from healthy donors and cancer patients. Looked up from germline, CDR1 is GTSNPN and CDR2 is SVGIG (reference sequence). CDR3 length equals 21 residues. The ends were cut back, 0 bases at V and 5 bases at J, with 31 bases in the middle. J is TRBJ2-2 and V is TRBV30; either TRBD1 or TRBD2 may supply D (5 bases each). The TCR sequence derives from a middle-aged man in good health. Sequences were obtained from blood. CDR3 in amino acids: CAWSVLRGSTHRGIRTGELFF. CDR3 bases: TGTGCCTGGAGTGTACTAAGGGGCTCGACCCACCGAGGGATTAGAACCGGGGAGCTGTTTTTT.